The 10 T cell receptor beta chains below come from one sample, sequenced in a study of blood T cell repertoires in COVID-19 (dated by TCRdb to the early 2020s). Library prep was done by the immunoSEQ multiplex PCR assay. Held by TCRdb, this immuneACCESS table contains in-frame sequences only and omits some clones. Under half of the omission traces to an unresolved V gene where checked; the cause of the rest is unknown. The sample records about 310,000 clones, approximately 90% of which are singletons. Clones ranked in the top ten supply about 8.9% of the sample. Sequenced sample: PBMCs or T cells enriched from blood (not recorded which). These receptors all come from a woman between 18 and 30 years old who had recovered from COVID-19.

This clone has more than one count but fewer than ten. The chain has TRBV7-7 and TRBJ2-3, with TRBD1 matching over 10 bases. V gave up 0 bases and J gave up 3 bases; unmatched junction bases: 12. The germline V gene encodes CDR1 SSHAT and CDR2 FNYEAQ (reference sequence). The CDR3 is made up of 19 amino acids. CDR3 in amino acids: CASSLAGGPRQGATDTQYF. The CDR3 DNA reads as TGTGCCAGCAGCTTAGCTGGGGGTCCGAGACAGGGGGCGACAGATACGCAGTATTTT.

The chain joins TRBV20-1 to TRBJ2-3; TRBD2 aligns across 8 bases. Per the germline V gene, CDR1 is DFQATT and CDR2 is SNEGSKA (reference sequence). The CDR3 is 15 amino acids. J lost 2 bases, V lost 3 bases, and 7 bases had no gene match. CDR3 nucleotide sequence: TGCAGTGCTAGTTATTCGGGAGGGTTCACAGATACGCAGTATTTT. Encoded protein: CSASYSGGFTDTQYF.

The chain has TRBV25-1 and TRBJ1-2, with D maybe TRBD1 (5 bases). This CDR3 region has 17 residues. Trimming removed 1 base from V and 6 bases from J, with 21 bases in between. In germline, CDR1 is MGHDK, CDR2 SYGVNS. The CDR3 coding sequence is TGTGCCAGCAGTGAATTGGGGGGGTCCTTAGGGGCGGATGGCTACACCTTC. This codes for CASSELGGSLGADGYTF.

The chain recombines TRBV20-1 with TRBJ2-1; TRBD2 matches at 11 bases. The V and J ends lost 3 bases and 4 bases, in that order; junction bases with no gene match: 2. The CDR3 covers 14 residues. Germline assignment: CDR1 DFQATT and CDR2 SNEGSKA (reference sequence). For the CDR3, the DNA is TGCAGTGCTAGTAGGACTAGCGGGTACAATGAGCAGTTCTTC. It codes for CSASRTSGYNEQFF.

The gene calls are TRBV7-9 and TRBJ2-1, with 7 nucleotides matching TRBD1. Germline CDR1 and CDR2: SEHNR and FQNEAQ (reference sequence). V was clipped by 4 bases and J by 5 bases; unmatched bases: 5. The CDR3 extends over 14 amino acids. CDR3 sequence: CASSSTGQNNEQFF. Written as DNA, the CDR3 is TGTGCCAGCAGCTCCACGGGACAGAACAATGAGCAGTTCTTC.

V gene TRBV28 combines with J gene TRBJ1-1; no firm D call. The length of the CDR3 is 13 residues. Germline CDR1 and CDR2: MDHEN and SYDVKM. Trimming cost V 3 bases and J 1 base, with 6 bases left between them. DNA for the CDR3: TGTGCCAGCAGTTTGGCAGGGAACACTGAAGCTTTCTTT. As protein: CASSLAGNTEAFF. Variable domain in full (rest from reference TRBV28 and TRBJ1-1): DVKVTQSSRYLVKRTGEKVFLECVQDMDHENMFWYRQDPGLGLRLIYFSYDVKMKEKGDIPEGYSVSREKKERFSLILESASTNQTSMYLCASSLAGNTEAFFGQGTRLTVV.

CDR3 DNA: TGCGCCAGCAGCCAAGAGTGGAATCAGGGTCGTATGTACACTGAAGCTTTCTTT. Translation gives CASSQEWNQGRMYTEAFF. The chain carries TRBV4-3 and TRBJ1-1, with D possibly TRBD1 on 5 matching bases. V gave up 0 bases and J gave up 3 bases, with 20 bases separating them. The germline V gene has CDR1 LGHNA and CDR2 YSLEER. This CDR3 is built from 18 residues.

This chain connects TRBV9 to TRBJ1-1, with D hard to call. Trimming removed 3 bases from V and 1 base from J, with 13 bases in between. The CDR3 is 15 residues long. Per germline, CDR1 SGDLS and CDR2 YYNGEE. The CDR3 reads CASSGRAGPNTEAFF. For the CDR3, the DNA is TGTGCCAGCAGCGGGCGGGCAGGCCCGAACACTGAAGCTTTCTTT.

The chain employs TRBV7-9 and TRBJ2-4; a weak D match, TRBD1 (6 bases). V was shortened by 4 bases and J by 2 bases, with 18 bases between the two germline ends. This CDR3 spans 17 amino acids. Germline V gene sequence: CDR1 SEHNR, CDR2 FQNEAQ (reference sequence). CDR3 protein: CASSSTGLGITKNIQYF. In nucleotides, the CDR3 is TGTGCCAGCAGCTCTACAGGGCTGGGAATTACCAAAAACATTCAGTACTTC.

The V call is TRBV7-9, the J call TRBJ1-5; no definite D call. The V gene's germline CDR1 is SEHNR and CDR2 FQNEAQ (reference sequence). The V end was cut by 4 bases, the J end by 4 bases, with 8 bases between. This CDR3 is built from 13 residues. CDR3 nucleotides: TGTGCCAGCAGCTCCTCGGGAAATCAGCCCCAGCATTTT. This translates into CASSSSGNQPQHF.